The 2 T cell receptor beta chains below come from one sample, sequenced in a study of cytomegalovirus exposure and HLA in healthy donors. Primers for the PCR totalled 60 Vbeta and 13 Jbeta. Sequenced by immunoSEQ multiplex PCR; TCRdb stores in-frame clones only, minus some. This sample has about 130,000 clones, with under 85% found just once. The sequencing input was PBMCs. Receptors were obtained from a male donor in good health and CMV-seropositive.

The chain couples TRBV29-1 to TRBJ2-1; 9 bases fit TRBD2. With 3 bases clipped from V and 4 bases from J, the junction kept 7 bases outside the gene matches. The CDR3 totals 15 residues. Looked up from germline, CDR1 is SQVTM and CDR2 is ANQGSEA. CDR3 loop: CSVDRSGGHYNEQFF. In DNA form, the CDR3 reads TGCAGCGTTGACCGTAGCGGGGGCCATTACAATGAGCAGTTCTTC.

This chain links TRBV6-5 with TRBJ2-2; D unresolved. Deletions cut 2 bases from V and 2 bases from J, with 9 bases between. Germline lookup yields CDR1 MNHEY and CDR2 SVGAGI. This CDR3 comprises 15 residues. CDR3 sequence reads: CASSYRQANTGELFF. The CDR3 bases are TGTGCCAGCAGTTACAGGCAGGCAAACACCGGGGAGCTGTTTTTT.